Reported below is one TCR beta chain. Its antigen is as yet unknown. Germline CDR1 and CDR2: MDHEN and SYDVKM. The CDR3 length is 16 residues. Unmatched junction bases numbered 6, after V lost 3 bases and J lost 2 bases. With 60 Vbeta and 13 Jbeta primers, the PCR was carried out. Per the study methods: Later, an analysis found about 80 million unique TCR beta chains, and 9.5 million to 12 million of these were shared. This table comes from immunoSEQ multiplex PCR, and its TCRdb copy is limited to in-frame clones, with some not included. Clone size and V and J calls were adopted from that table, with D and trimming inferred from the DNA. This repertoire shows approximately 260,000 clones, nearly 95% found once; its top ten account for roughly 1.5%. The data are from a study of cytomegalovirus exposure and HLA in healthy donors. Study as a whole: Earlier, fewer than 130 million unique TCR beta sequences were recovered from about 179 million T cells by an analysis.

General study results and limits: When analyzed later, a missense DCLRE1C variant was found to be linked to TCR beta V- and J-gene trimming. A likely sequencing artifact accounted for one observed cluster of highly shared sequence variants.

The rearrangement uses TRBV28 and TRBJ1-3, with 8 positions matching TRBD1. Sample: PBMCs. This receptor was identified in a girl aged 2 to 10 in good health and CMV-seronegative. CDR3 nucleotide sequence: TGTGCCAGCAGTTTTTCCGACAGGGGTGCTGGAAACACCATATATTTT. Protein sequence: CASSFSDRGAGNTIYF. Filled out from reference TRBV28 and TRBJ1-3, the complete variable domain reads DVKVTQSSRYLVKRTGEKVFLECVQDMDHENMFWYRQDPGLGLRLIYFSYDVKMKEKGDIPEGYSVSREKKERFSLILESASTNQTSMYLCASSFSDRGAGNTIYFGEGSWLTVV.